The clone carrying this T cell receptor (beta chain) was counted between two and nine times. Trimming removed 6 bases at V and 5 bases at J, with 13 bases between. The CDR3 length is 13 residues. CDR1 and CDR2 from the germline V gene are SGHTA and FQGNSA. Time point described: newly diagnosed GD, antithyroid drugs for less than 3 months. Extracted RNA from PBMCs served as the source of the TCR library. In building TCR beta libraries, iRepertoire HTBI primers were used together with Arm-PCR of CDR3 regions. TCRdb reanalysed the multiplex PCR reads using MiXCR and keeps one entry per CDR3 protein. The sample includes 350,000 to 450,000 distinct CDR3 sequences, 14% to 15% of them seen just once. This sample is drawn from a study of regulatory T cells in long-lasting Graves disease. This same sample was also part of a study on T cells in Graves' hyperthyroidism and ophthalmopathy.

V is TRBV7-2 and J is TRBJ2-5; D gene unclear. The material sequenced was peripheral blood mononuclear cells (PBMCs), taken at new diagnosis, from a patient treated with antithyroid drugs. The origin of this receptor is a woman aged 25 to 39 with Graves disease. This chain's CDR3 is CASSFRVEETQYF. The CDR3 nucleotides are TGTGCCAGCAGTTTTAGGGTGGAGGAGACCCAGTACTTC.